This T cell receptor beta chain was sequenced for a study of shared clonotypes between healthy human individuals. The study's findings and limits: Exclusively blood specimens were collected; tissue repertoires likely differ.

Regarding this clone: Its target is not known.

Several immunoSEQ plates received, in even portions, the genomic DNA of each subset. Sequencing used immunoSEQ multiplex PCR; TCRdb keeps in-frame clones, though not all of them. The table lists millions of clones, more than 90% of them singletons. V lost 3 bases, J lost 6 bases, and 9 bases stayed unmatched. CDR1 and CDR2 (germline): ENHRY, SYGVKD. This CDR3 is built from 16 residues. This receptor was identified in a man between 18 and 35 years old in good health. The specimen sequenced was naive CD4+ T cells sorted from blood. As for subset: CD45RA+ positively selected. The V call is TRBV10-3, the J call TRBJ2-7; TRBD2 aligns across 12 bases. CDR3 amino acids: CAISDSGLAGQGEQYF. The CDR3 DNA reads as TGTGCCATCAGTGACTCAGGACTAGCGGGACAAGGCGAGCAGTACTTC.